This T cell receptor beta chain was recorded in a study of preoperative IRX-2 immunotherapy in early breast cancer. Germline V gene lookup returns CDR1 MNHGY and CDR2 SAAAGT. V lost 7 bases, J lost 3 bases, and 9 bases stayed unmatched. This CDR3 is 14 amino acids long. Clones were read by immunoSEQ multiplex PCR, and TCRdb kept only the in-frame ones, dropping some. The data hold about 5,600 clones, with approximately 58% observed a single time. The treatment was: preoperative locoregional IRX-2 cytokine immunotherapy. This phase Ib study tested locoregional IRX-2 cytokine immunotherapy given before surgery.

The TCR sequence derives from a human donor with breast cancer. The chain recombines TRBV6-8 with TRBJ2-7; 7 bases fit TRBD2. Here the sequenced sample was tumor tissue, taken before IRX-2 immunotherapy. The CDR3 reads CASTGRAVYYEQYF. DNA of the CDR3: TGTGCCAGCACGGGGAGGGCAGTATACTACGAGCAGTACTTC.